These 8 T cell receptor beta chains were sequenced from one sample in a study of T cells in Graves' hyperthyroidism and ophthalmopathy. RNA transcripts gave rise to amplified TCR beta CDR3 regions. Initially, a first-round RT-PCR of the TCR CDR3 employed the HTBI primer set. TCRdb itself ran the multiplex PCR reads through MiXCR, one entry per CDR3 protein. The sample includes hundreds of thousands of distinct CDR3 sequences, 38% of them seen just once. Source material: blood. These receptors originate from a man between 18 and 35 years old with Graves' hyperthyroidism.

A few counts support this clonotype. The chain recombines TRBV20-1 with TRBJ1-1; TRBD1 matches at 7 bases. This CDR3 region has 16 residues. V was pared by 5 bases and J by 2 bases, with 14 bases of the junction left unmatched. CDR1 and CDR2 from the germline V gene are DFQATT and SNEGSKA (reference sequence). As DNA, the CDR3 is TGCAGTGCTGGATTAGATAGGGGGCGCGTAAACACTGAAGCTTTCTTT. It translates to CSAGLDRGRVNTEAFF.

This clonotype was picked up a small number of times. The chain recombines TRBV5-1 with TRBJ1-1; D perhaps matches TRBD1 (5 bases). Germline CDR1 reads SGHRS; CDR2 reads YFSETQ. The CDR3 extends over 15 amino acids. The V gene lost 0 bases and the J gene lost 1 base, with 10 bases spanning the gap. This chain's CDR3 is CASSLARGANTEAFF. The CDR3 DNA sequence: TGCGCCAGCAGCTTGGCTCGGGGCGCGAACACTGAAGCTTTCTTT.

This chain connects TRBV9 to TRBJ1-1, with D possibly matching TRBD1 (5 bases). This CDR3 has 16 amino acids. The germline V and J ends were trimmed by 3 bases and 4 bases, with 19 bases remaining between them. From germline, CDR1 is SGDLS and CDR2 YYNGEE. The CDR3 bases are TGTGCCAGCAGCGGAGGTGGGGGGGTCGAAGGCACTGAAGCTTTCTTT. Its protein product is CASSGGGGVEGTEAFF.

V and J are TRBV7-6 and TRBJ2-3; 12 nucleotides align to TRBD2. Germline V gene data show CDR1 as SGHVS and CDR2 as FNYEAQ. The ends lost 4 bases at V and 3 bases at J; junction bases unmatched: 2. The CDR3 is made up of 15 amino acids. The DNA of the CDR3 is TGTGCCAGCAGCTGGCTAGCGGGAGGGACAGATACGCAGTATTTT. It is translated as CASSWLAGGTDTQYF.

This clonotype was observed many times. This chain joins TRBV2 and TRBJ1-2; the D is unclear. The CDR3 is made up of 14 amino acids. Germline lookup yields CDR1 SNHLY and CDR2 FYNNEI. Trimming stripped 7 bases from V and 2 bases from J, with 14 bases between. CDR3 loop: CASTSSPGNYGYTF. CDR3 DNA: TGTGCCAGCACCTCCTCACCGGGGAACTATGGCTACACCTTC.

This clonotype was counted at least ten times. This rearrangement joins TRBV15 to TRBJ1-1; D is ambiguous. The CDR3 extends over 14 amino acids. Trimming left V 9 bases short and J 4 bases short, with 18 bases between. Looked up from germline, CDR1 is LNHNV and CDR2 is YYDKDF (reference sequence). The CDR3, as DNA: TGTGCCACGGCAAGTCCTGCTGGTGGCACTGAAGCTTTCTTT. Amino acids: CATASPAGGTEAFF.

The V call is TRBV4-1, the J call TRBJ2-7; D is possibly TRBD1 (5 bases). Germline values: CDR1 MGHRA, CDR2 YSYEKL. This CDR3 spans 15 amino acids. Trimming took 0 bases from V and 3 from J, leaving 12 bases between them. DNA of the CDR3: TGCGCCAGCAGCCAAGATTCACAGGAGCTCTACGAGCAGTACTTC. Its translation: CASSQDSQELYEQYF.

This sequence joins TRBV20-1 and TRBJ2-2, with D maybe TRBD2 (6 bases). Germline values: CDR1 DFQATT, CDR2 SNEGSKA (reference sequence). The CDR3 loop spans 11 amino acids. The CDR3 nucleotides read TGCAGCACCGGGGGCACCGGGGAGCTGTTTTTT. Its translation: CSTGGTGELFF.